This TCR beta chain was profiled in a study of T-cell memory formation after mild COVID-19. CDR1 and CDR2 from the germline V gene are MNHEY and SVGAGI. With V trimmed by 2 bases and J by 6 bases, 4 bases remained unmatched. This CDR3 region has 16 residues. A few counts support this clonotype. TCRdb analysed the 5' RACE reads with MiXCR anew, one entry per CDR3 protein. This repertoire shows 560,000 or so distinct CDR3 sequences, around a sixth found once; its top ten account for roughly 7.7%. The rearrangement joins TRBV6-5 to TRBJ2-1, with TRBD2 identical over 13 bases. This receptor was identified in an adult woman who had mild COVID-19 (a few samples of this study predate the infection). Cell type and time point are not known. The sequenced sample was PBMCs or a T cell subset sorted from them (not recorded which). The CDR3 sequence: CASSYPGLAGSNEQFF. CDR3 bases: TGTGCCAGCAGTTACCCGGGACTAGCGGGAAGCAATGAGCAGTTCTTC.